A selection of T cell receptor beta chains follows, all from one sample in a study of blood T cells in healthy people across ages. TCRdb re-called the 5' RACE reads through MiXCR, storing one row per CDR3 protein. The sample consists of approximately 600,000 distinct CDR3 sequences, under 65% of them appearing once. The sample was blood. These TCRs come from a man between 60 and 70 years old in good health. CDR3s include the opening cysteine and the closing phenylalanine or tryptophan. Fields, in order: D gene, V gene, J gene, clone size, CDR3 DNA, CDR3 protein. The D gene is left open where the match is weak. The size field is filled for only some rows; it gives once, few, many or a size class.

>TRBD1|TRBV5-1|TRBJ2-7|-
TGCGCCAGCAGCTGGGATACAGGGGGCGTCTACGAGCAGTACTTC
CASSWDTGGVYEQYF
>TRBD2|TRBV10-3|TRBJ2-1|-
TGTGCCACCGCGACTAGCGGGGGGGTTAACAATGAGCAGTTCTTC
CATATSGGVNNEQFF
>TRBD1|TRBV20-1|TRBJ1-1|-
TGCAGTGCTCTGTCCCCCGGACAGGGAAACACTGAAGCTTTCTTT
CSALSPGQGNTEAFF
>-|TRBV5-5|TRBJ1-6|-
TGTGCCAGCAGCTTCGCCTATAATTCACCCCTCCACTTT
CASSFAYNSPLHF
>-|TRBV7-9|TRBJ2-2|many
TGTGCCAGCAGCCCGAACACCGGGGAGCTGTTTTTT
CASSPNTGELFF
>-|TRBV5-1|TRBJ2-4|-
TGCGCCAGCAGCCGCTCGACAGGATCAGCCAAAAACATTCAGTACTTC
CASSRSTGSAKNIQYF
>TRBD2|TRBV20-1|TRBJ2-1|few
TGCAGTGCTAAGACTAGCGGGGGGGCCTATGGTGAGCAGTTCTTC
CSAKTSGGAYGEQFF
>TRBD1|TRBV6-6|TRBJ2-3|-
TGTGCCAGCAGCCCCCTGGACAGGGGAACAGATACGCAGTATTTT
CASSPLDRGTDTQYF
>TRBD2|TRBV24-1|TRBJ2-5|-
TGTGCCACCAGTGATTTGAAGCTAGCGGAACAAGAGACCCAGTACTTC
CATSDLKLAEQETQYF
>-|TRBV7-8|TRBJ2-1|many
TGTGCCAGCAGCTTAGGGGCTGGGGATGCCTCCTACAATGAGCAGTTCTTC
CASSLGAGDASYNEQFF
>TRBD2|TRBV20-1|TRBJ2-5|-
TGCAGTGCTGGAGCGGGGGTCCAAGAGACCCAGTACTTC
CSAGAGVQETQYF
>-|TRBV25-1|TRBJ2-3|-
TGTGCCAGCAGTGGAATGTCAGATACGCAGTATTTT
CASSGMSDTQYF
>TRBD2|TRBV20-1|TRBJ2-7|once
TGCAGTGCTAGGGAAAGCGGGGCTAGTGCCTACGAGCAGTACTTC
CSARESGASAYEQYF
>-|TRBV4-1|TRBJ2-3|-
TGCGCCAGCATGGGTTTCGGTGCGGATACGCAGTATTTT
CASMGFGADTQYF
>TRBD2|TRBV6-5|TRBJ2-5|-
TGTGCCAGCTCTAGCGGGGGGGTGTGGGAGACCCAGTACTTC
CASSSGGVWETQYF